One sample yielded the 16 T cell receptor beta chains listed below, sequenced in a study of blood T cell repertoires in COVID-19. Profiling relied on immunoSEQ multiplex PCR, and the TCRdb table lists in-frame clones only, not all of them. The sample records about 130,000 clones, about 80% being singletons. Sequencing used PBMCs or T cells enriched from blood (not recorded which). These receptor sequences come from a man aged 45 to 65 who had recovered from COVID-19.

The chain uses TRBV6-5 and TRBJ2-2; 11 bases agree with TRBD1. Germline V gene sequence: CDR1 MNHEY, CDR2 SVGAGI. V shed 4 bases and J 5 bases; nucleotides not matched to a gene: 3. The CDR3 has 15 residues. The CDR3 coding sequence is TGTGCCAGCAGTTCTGGGACAGGGGGAACCGGGGAGCTGTTTTTT. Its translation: CASSSGTGGTGELFF.

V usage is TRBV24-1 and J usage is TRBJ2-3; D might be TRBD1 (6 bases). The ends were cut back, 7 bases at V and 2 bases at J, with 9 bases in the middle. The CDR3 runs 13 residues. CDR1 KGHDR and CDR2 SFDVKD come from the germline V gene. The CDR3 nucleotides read TGTGCCACCAGGGACAGAGCCACAGATACGCAGTATTTT. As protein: CATRDRATDTQYF.

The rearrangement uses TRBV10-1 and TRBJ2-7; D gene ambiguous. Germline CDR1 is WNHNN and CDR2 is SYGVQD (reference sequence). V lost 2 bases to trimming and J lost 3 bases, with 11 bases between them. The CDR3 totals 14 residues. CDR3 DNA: TGCGCCAGCAGTGAGGACACAGACAACTACGAGCAGTACTTC. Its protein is CASSEDTDNYEQYF.

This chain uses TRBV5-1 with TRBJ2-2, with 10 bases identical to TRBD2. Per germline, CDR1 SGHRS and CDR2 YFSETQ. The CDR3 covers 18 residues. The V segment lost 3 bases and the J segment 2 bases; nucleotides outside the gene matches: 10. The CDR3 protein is CASSSSTLAGGNTGELFF. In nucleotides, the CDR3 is TGCGCCAGCAGCTCCTCCACCTTAGCGGGGGGAAACACCGGGGAGCTGTTTTTT.

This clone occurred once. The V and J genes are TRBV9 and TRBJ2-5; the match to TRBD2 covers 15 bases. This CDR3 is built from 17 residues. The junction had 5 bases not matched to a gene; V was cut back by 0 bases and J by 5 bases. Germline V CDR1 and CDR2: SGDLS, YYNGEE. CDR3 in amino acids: CASSVAGTSGGSETQYF. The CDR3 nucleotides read TGTGCCAGCAGCGTAGCAGGGACTAGCGGGGGGTCGGAGACCCAGTACTTC.

In DNA form, the CDR3 reads TGTGCCAGCAGCCAACTCACTAGCGGGGCATACGAGCAGTACTTC. The encoded protein is CASSQLTSGAYEQYF. J is TRBJ2-7 and V is TRBV2, with 10 bases lining up with TRBD2. Germline assignment: CDR1 SNHLY and CDR2 FYNNEI. J was trimmed by 4 bases and V by 6 bases; bases with no gene match: 9. This CDR3 comprises 15 residues.

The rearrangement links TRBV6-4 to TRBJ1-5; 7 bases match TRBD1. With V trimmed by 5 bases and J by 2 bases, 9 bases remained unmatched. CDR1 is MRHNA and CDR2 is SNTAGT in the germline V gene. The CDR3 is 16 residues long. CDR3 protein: CASSSSGGKGNQPQHF. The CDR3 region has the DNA TGTGCCAGCAGTTCTTCAGGGGGGAAGGGCAATCAGCCCCAGCATTTT.

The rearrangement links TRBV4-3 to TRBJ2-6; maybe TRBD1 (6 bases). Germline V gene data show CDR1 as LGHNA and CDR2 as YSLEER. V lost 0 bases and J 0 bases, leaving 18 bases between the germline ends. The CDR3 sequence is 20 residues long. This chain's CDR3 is CASSQDNRQGKNSGANVLTF. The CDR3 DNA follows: TGCGCCAGCAGCCAAGATAATAGGCAGGGGAAAAACTCTGGGGCCAACGTCCTGACTTTC.

CDR3 DNA: TGTGCCAGCGGGGATCTGACAGGGAGCATAGGAAACACCATATATTTT. It specifies CASGDLTGSIGNTIYF. The chain carries TRBV28 and TRBJ1-3; 7 bases map to TRBD1. The CDR3 has 16 amino acids. V lost 8 bases and J lost 4; bases outside the gene matches: 14. Germline V gene data show CDR1 as MDHEN and CDR2 as SYDVKM.

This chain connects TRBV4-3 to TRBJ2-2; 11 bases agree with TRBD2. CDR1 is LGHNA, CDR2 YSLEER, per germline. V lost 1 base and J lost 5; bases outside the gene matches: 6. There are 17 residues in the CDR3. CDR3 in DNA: TGCGCCAGCAGCCAAGCTTTAGCGGGGGGGCGTACCGGGGAGCTGTTTTTT. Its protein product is CASSQALAGGRTGELFF.

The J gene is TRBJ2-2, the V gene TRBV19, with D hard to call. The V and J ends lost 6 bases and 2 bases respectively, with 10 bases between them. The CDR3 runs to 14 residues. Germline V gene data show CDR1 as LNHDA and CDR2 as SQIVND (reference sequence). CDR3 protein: CASRGSYNTGELFF. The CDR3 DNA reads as TGTGCCAGTAGGGGTAGCTACAACACCGGGGAGCTGTTTTTT.

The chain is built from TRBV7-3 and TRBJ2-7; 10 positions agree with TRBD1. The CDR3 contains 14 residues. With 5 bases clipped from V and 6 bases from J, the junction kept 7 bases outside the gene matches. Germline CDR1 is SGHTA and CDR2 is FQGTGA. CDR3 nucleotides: TGTGCCAGCAGCCCGGGACAGGGGAGAGGCGAGCAGTACTTC. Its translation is CASSPGQGRGEQYF.

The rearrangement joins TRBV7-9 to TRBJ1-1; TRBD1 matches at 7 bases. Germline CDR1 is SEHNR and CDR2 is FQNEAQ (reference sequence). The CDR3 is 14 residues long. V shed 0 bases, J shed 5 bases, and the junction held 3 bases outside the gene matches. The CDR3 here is CASSLAEGATEAFF. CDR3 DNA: TGTGCCAGCAGCTTAGCTGAGGGGGCTACTGAAGCTTTCTTT.

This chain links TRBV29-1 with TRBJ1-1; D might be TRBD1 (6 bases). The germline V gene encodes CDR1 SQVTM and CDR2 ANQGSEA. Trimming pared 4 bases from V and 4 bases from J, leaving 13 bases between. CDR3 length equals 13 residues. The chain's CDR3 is CSVATGMSTEAFF. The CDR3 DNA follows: TGCAGCGTTGCGACAGGAATGAGCACTGAAGCTTTCTTT.

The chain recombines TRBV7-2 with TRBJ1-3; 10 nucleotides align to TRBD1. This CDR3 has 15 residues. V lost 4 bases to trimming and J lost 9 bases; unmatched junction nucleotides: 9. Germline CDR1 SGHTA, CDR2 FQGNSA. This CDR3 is CASSSRQGARGTIYF. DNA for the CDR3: TGTGCCAGCAGCTCGAGACAGGGGGCTCGGGGCACCATATATTTT.

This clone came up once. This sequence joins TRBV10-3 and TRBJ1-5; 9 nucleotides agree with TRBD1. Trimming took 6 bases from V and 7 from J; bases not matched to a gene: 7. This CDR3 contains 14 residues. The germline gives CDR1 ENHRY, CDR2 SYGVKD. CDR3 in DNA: TGTGCCATCAGCCCGGGACAGGGAAACCAGCCCCAGCATTTT. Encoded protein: CAISPGQGNQPQHF.